The source of this T cell receptor beta chain is a study of tissue T cells after allogeneic stem cell transplantation. Trimming removed 2 bases at V and 3 bases at J, with 7 bases between. From germline, CDR1 is SGHND and CDR2 FRSKSL. The CDR3 extends over 13 amino acids. With regard to this clone: Gene names are the mouse ones. The CDR3 goes on 1 residue after the read ends, and that part is filled in from the germline J gene.

TCRdb keeps only in-frame clones here, not all; method: immunoSEQ multiplex PCR. Of about 48,000 clones listed, 73% were seen once; the top ten hold around 0.52%. This TCR was sampled from a pool of C57BL/6 mice in good health. Sequencing input: sorted cells pooled from one or two spleens. V gene TRBV15 combines with J gene TRBJ1-1, with D uncertain. The sequenced CDR3 bases are TGTGCCAGCAGTTTAAGGGAAGACACAGAAGTCTTC. Protein sequence: CASSLREDTEVF. The full CDR3 protein reads CASSLREDTEVFF.